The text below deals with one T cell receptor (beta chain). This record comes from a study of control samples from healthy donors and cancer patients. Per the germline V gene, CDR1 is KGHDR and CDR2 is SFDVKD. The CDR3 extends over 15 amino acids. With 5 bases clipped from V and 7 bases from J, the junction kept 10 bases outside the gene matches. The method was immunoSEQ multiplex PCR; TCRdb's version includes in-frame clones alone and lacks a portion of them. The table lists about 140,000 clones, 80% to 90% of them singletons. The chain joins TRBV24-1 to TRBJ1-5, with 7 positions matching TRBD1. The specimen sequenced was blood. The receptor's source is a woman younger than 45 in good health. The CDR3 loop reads CATSGAGGAEQPQHF. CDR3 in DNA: TGTGCCACCAGTGGAGCAGGGGGGGCGGAGCAGCCCCAGCATTTT.